This note documents a single T cell receptor beta chain sequence. The source of the sample is a study of blood T cell repertoires in COVID-19. The CDR3 runs 17 residues. Germline assignment: CDR1 SGHRS and CDR2 YFSETQ. Trimming left V 0 bases short and J 0 bases short, with 12 bases between. Assay used: immunoSEQ multiplex PCR; TCRdb lists only in-frame clones, some missing. Of 330,000 or so clones detected, 92% appear once; the ten largest clones hold roughly 20%. J is TRBJ1-4 and V is TRBV5-1; D is uncertain. This clonotype originated in a woman aged 25-40 years who had recovered from COVID-19. Specimen: PBMCs or T cells enriched from blood (not recorded which). CDR3 nucleotide sequence: TGCGCCAGCAGCTTGGCCTGGGCAGAGTCAACTAATGAAAAACTGTTTTTT. This codes for CASSLAWAESTNEKLFF.